This T cell receptor (beta chain) was sequenced in a study of blood T cell repertoires in COVID-19. Overall study context: Acute and convalescent COVID-19 specimens originated in the United States, Italy and Spain.

Clones were sequenced by immunoSEQ multiplex PCR, and TCRdb holds only the in-frame ones, with some missing. The sample lists 63,000 or so clones, roughly 80% seen once, with 15% to 20% in the top ten. Trimming took off 6 bases at V and 6 bases at J, with 14 bases between the two ends. Germline assignment: CDR1 KGHDR and CDR2 SFDVKD. CDR3 length equals 14 residues. This chain connects TRBV24-1 to TRBJ2-1, with a tentative D call TRBD2 (6 bases). The receptor's source is a man older than 75 with active COVID-19. Sequencing was performed on peripheral blood. The CDR3 region is CATSSPGLLNEQFF. For the CDR3, the DNA is TGTGCCACCAGTTCACCGGGACTCCTCAATGAGCAGTTCTTC.